This passage covers 4 T cell receptor beta chains from one sample sequenced in a study of T cell responses to AZD1222 COVID-19 vaccine. Only in-frame clones appear in the TCRdb table, and some are missing; sequencing was by immunoSEQ multiplex PCR. Among 90,000 to 130,000 clones listed, just under 95% were seen once. The sample here was peripheral blood, taken 28 days after the second AZD1222 dose. These receptors all come from an adult who received the AZD1222 COVID-19 vaccine.

Concerning this clone itself: Compared with germline, one end of the junction differs, possibly owing to a read error. This chain connects TRBV18 to TRBJ1-1, with unresolved D. Germline CDR1 and CDR2: KGHSH and LQKENI. The CDR3 has 13 amino acids. The CDR3 spells CASSPEPHTEAFF. The DNA for the CDR3 is TGTGCCAGCTCACCCGAGCCCCACACGGAAGCTTTCTTT. Variable domain in full (rest from reference TRBV18 and TRBJ1-1): NAGVMQNPRHLVRRRGQEARLRCSPMKGHSHVYWYRQLPEEGLKFMVYLQKENIIDESGMPKERFSAEFPKEGPSILRIQQVVRGDSAAYFCASSPEPHTEAFFGQGTRLTVV.

The genes are TRBV10-3 and TRBJ2-3, with D perhaps being TRBD1 or TRBD2 (5 bases each). The CDR3 spans 16 residues. The germline V gene encodes CDR1 ENHRY and CDR2 SYGVKD. Trimming left V 3 bases short and J 5 bases short, with 18 bases between. The CDR3 nucleotides are TGTGCCATCAGTGAACCCGGGACCGTCGCAGGAGATACGCAGTATTTT. It encodes CAISEPGTVAGDTQYF.

On this clone itself: The same CDR3 is also encoded by other DNA sequences in this sample. J is TRBJ1-5 and V is TRBV5-6; the D is unclear. CDR3 length: 13 amino acids. The germline V and J ends were trimmed by 2 bases and 1 base, with 4 bases remaining between them. Germline V CDR1 and CDR2: SGHDT, YYEEEE. The CDR3 bases are TGTGCCAGCAGCTTAGGAAGCAATCAGCCCCAGCATTTT. Protein: CASSLGSNQPQHF.

The V gene is TRBV19, the J gene TRBJ1-5; D possibly corresponds to TRBD1 (6 bases). This CDR3 contains 15 residues. V was shortened by 7 bases and J by 3 bases, with 16 bases between the two germline ends. Per the germline V gene, CDR1 is LNHDA and CDR2 is SQIVND (reference sequence). CDR3 amino acids: CASTMGGGNNQPQHF. CDR3 DNA sequence: TGTGCCAGTACTATGGGAGGGGGAAACAATCAGCCCCAGCATTTT.